This passage covers 22 T cell receptor beta chains from one sample sequenced in a study of CD8+CD57+ T cells in acquired aplastic anemia. The template used for profiling TCR beta VDJ and CDR3 was genomic DNA. TCRdb passed the reads through MiXCR, listing each CDR3 protein once. The repertoire holds some 410,000 distinct CDR3 sequences, with roughly 64% as singletons. The sequenced sample consisted of sorted CD4+, CD8+, or CD8+CD57+ T cells (not recorded which) from PBMCs. These receptors all stem from a human donor in good health, serving as a control.

Turning to this clonotype: The junction does not match germline at one end; this may be a read error. V is TRBV12-3 or TRBV12-4 and J is TRBJ2-2; 12 nucleotides agree with TRBD1. The CDR3 spans 16 residues. The CDR3, as DNA: TGTGCCAGCAGTCGTGGGACAGGGGGCAGTACCGGGGAGCTGTCTTTT. Protein: CASSRGTGGSTGELSF.

The chain employs TRBV19 and TRBJ1-6; the D gene is possibly TRBD1 (5 bases). Trimming took off 6 bases at V and 11 bases at J, with 20 bases between the two ends. This CDR3 is 15 amino acids long. In germline, CDR1 is LNHDA, CDR2 SQIVND (reference sequence). The CDR3 protein is CASSSGRAHLPPLHF. Written as DNA, the CDR3 is TGTGCCAGTAGCTCAGGGCGGGCCCATCTCCCACCCCTCCACTTT.

Points on this clonotype: The conserved closing phenylalanine or tryptophan is absent in this CDR3, likely reflecting a read error. The chain has TRBV12-3 or TRBV12-4 and TRBJ2-7; 7 bases agree with TRBD1. This CDR3 spans 15 amino acids. The trim removed 2 bases at V and 2 bases at J, leaving 6 bases unmatched. CDR3 DNA sequence: TGTGCCAGCAGTTTATCACAGGGGACCGCCTACGAGCAGTACCTC. Its protein is CASSLSQGTAYEQYL.

This clonotype is a singleton in its sample. The rearrangement joins TRBV7-3 to TRBJ2-1; 10 positions agree with TRBD1. This CDR3 is 15 amino acids long. Germline V gene data show CDR1 as SGHTA and CDR2 as FQGTGA. Trimming took 5 bases from V and 8 from J; bases not matched to a gene: 9. CDR3 DNA: TGTGCCAGCAGCCGGTCCGGGACAGGGGCGGATGAGCAGTTCTTC. This codes for CASSRSGTGADEQFF.

Regarding this clonotype: A junction boundary mismatches the germline segment, possibly from a read error. The rearrangement links TRBV30 to TRBJ2-3; tentative D call: TRBD2 (6 bases). CDR1 is GTSNPN, CDR2 SVGIG, per germline (reference sequence). The CDR3 is made up of 15 amino acids. The CDR3 loop is CAWSVGGTGPDAQYF. The CDR3 bases are TGTGCCTGGAGTGTGGGGGGTACTGGACCAGATGCGCAGTATTTT.

The chain carries TRBV19 and TRBJ2-7, with a weak D call TRBD1 (6 bases). Germline CDR1 LNHDA, CDR2 SQIVND (reference sequence). Trimming stripped 9 bases from V and 10 bases from J, with 16 bases between. CDR3 length: 11 residues. CDR3: CASGDTYVQYF. As DNA, the CDR3 is TGTGCCAGCGGGGACACCTACGTCCAGTACTTC.

This clonotype was counted between two and nine times. Just one base apart from a much larger clone, this may be a read error. V usage is TRBV5-1 and J usage is TRBJ2-3; a weak D match, TRBD2 (6 bases). CDR3 length: 15 amino acids. Germline CDR1 reads SGHRS; CDR2 reads YFSETQ. Trimming took 0 bases from V and 5 from J, leaving 13 bases between them. The DNA of the CDR3 is TGCGCCAGCAGCTTGGATCCCTCCGGGGGAGATACGCAGTATTTT. Its translation is CASSLDPSGGDTQYF.

This sequence joins TRBV12-3 or TRBV12-4 and TRBJ1-2, with 8 bases lining up with TRBD1. Trimming at V came to 2 bases and at J to 2 bases, leaving 1 base not matched to a gene. The CDR3 extends over 14 amino acids. Here the CDR3 reads CASSLRDRNYGYTF. The DNA of the CDR3 is TGTGCCAGCAGTTTACGGGACAGGAACTATGGCTACACCTTC.

This clonotype was observed a single time. CDR3 coding DNA: TGCAGTGGGGTGGCGGGGTTCTCCTACGAGCAGTACTTC. It codes for CSGVAGFSYEQYF. The genes are TRBV20-1 and TRBJ2-7; possibly TRBD2 for D (6 bases). This CDR3 region has 13 residues. Trimming left V 7 bases short and J 0 bases short, with 13 bases between. Germline V gives CDR1 DFQATT, CDR2 SNEGSKA (reference sequence).

The gene calls are TRBV12-3 or TRBV12-4 and TRBJ1-2, with D tentatively TRBD1 (6 bases). Trimming stripped 3 bases from V and 5 bases from J, with 16 bases between. The CDR3 is made up of 15 amino acids. This chain's CDR3 is CASSFQQGSPYGYTF. DNA for the CDR3: TGTGCCAGCAGTTTTCAACAGGGCTCACCTTATGGCTACACCTTC.

This clonotype was recorded at least ten times. The J gene is TRBJ2-5, the V gene TRBV3-1, with 7 bases lining up with TRBD1. V trimming: 0 bases; J trimming: 2 bases; junction bases outside the gene matches: 6. CDR3 length: 16 amino acids. Germline V gene sequence: CDR1 LGHDT, CDR2 YNNKEL (reference sequence). The CDR3 DNA follows: TGTGCCAGCAGCCAAGATCGGTGCAGGGGGCAAGAGACCCAGTACTTC. This sequence encodes CASSQDRCRGQETQYF.

Details on this clonotype: The conserved phenylalanine or tryptophan normally closing the CDR3 is absent here, so this likely arose from a read error. The rearrangement joins TRBV19 to TRBJ1-2; a weak D match, TRBD1 (5 bases). CDR1 LNHDA and CDR2 SQIVND come from the germline V gene (reference sequence). CDR3 length equals 12 residues. This chain's CDR3 is CASTKGLYCYTL. In DNA, the CDR3 is TGTGCCAGTACGAAGGGGCTCTATTGCTACACCCTC.

This clonotype appeared once. The CDR3 reads CASQDGGPSYGQYF. The CDR3 nucleotides are TGTGCCAGCCAGGATGGCGGGCCGAGCTACGGCCAGTACTTC. The chain uses TRBV19 and TRBJ2-1; the D gene is possibly TRBD2 (5 bases). The J call may not be correct, given that the DNA end is closer to TRBJ2-5. Germline V gives CDR1 LNHDA, CDR2 SQIVND (reference sequence). The CDR3 runs to 14 residues.

The rearrangement uses TRBV9 and TRBJ2-7; the D is unclear. V was shortened by 4 bases and J by 9 bases, with 20 bases between the two germline ends. The CDR3 covers 14 residues. The germline CDR1 and CDR2 sequences are SGDLS and YYNGEE. The CDR3 is CASSLAVGSYLQYF. The CDR3 region has the DNA TGTGCCAGCAGCTTAGCTGTGGGGTCCTACCTGCAGTACTTC. Full variable domain (remainder filled in from reference TRBV9 and TRBJ2-7): DSGVTQTPKHLITATGQRVTLRCSPRSGDLSVYWYQQSLDQGLQFLIQYYNGEERAKGNILERFSAQQFPDLHSELNLSSLELGDSALYFCASSLAVGSYLQYFGPGTRLTVT.

This clonotype has a count of ten or more. The J gene is TRBJ1-5, the V gene TRBV6-5, with a weak D call TRBD1 (5 bases). CDR1 MNHEY and CDR2 SVGAGI come from the germline V gene. This CDR3 comprises 12 residues. Trimming removed 8 bases from V and 6 bases from J, with 11 bases in between. CDR3 sequence: CASGAPGQPQHF. Written as DNA, the CDR3 is TGTGCCAGCGGGGCCCCGGGTCAGCCCCAGCATTTT.

On this clonotype itself: This may be a read error, as it is one base from a much larger clone. The chain carries TRBV9 and TRBJ1-5; possible D gene TRBD1, 5 bases. Germline V gives CDR1 SGDLS, CDR2 YYNGEE. CDR3 length equals 15 residues. For the CDR3, the DNA is TGTGCCAGCAGCCACTCGGCAGGGAGCAATCTGCCCCAGCATTTT. Protein sequence: CASSHSAGSNLPQHF.

With respect to this clonotype: At one end the junction does not follow the germline gene, possibly because of a read error. This rearrangement joins TRBV10-2 to TRBJ2-7; 10 bases are shared with TRBD2. Germline CDR1 WSHSY, CDR2 SAAADI. This CDR3 spans 14 amino acids. The DNA for the CDR3 is TGCGCCATCAGGCCTAGCGGGGGTTCCTACGAGCTGTGCTTC. Protein product: CAIRPSGGSYELCF.

Turning to this clonotype: At one of its ends the junction is not consistent with the germline gene, which may arise from a read error. The chain combines TRBV7-2 with TRBJ2-3; the D gene is possibly TRBD1 (5 bases). The CDR3 is made up of 14 amino acids. Germline loops: CDR1 SGHTA, CDR2 FQGNSA. The chain's CDR3 is CASSSSRLAGANVF. The CDR3 coding sequence is TGTGCCAGCAGTTCCTCTCGACTGGCTGGGGCCAACGTCTTT.

The V call is TRBV12-3 or TRBV12-4, the J call TRBJ2-7; D gene unclear. Trimming cost V 8 bases and J 3 bases, with 11 bases left between them. CDR3 size: 12 residues. In nucleotides, the CDR3 is TGTGCCAGCTGTGAAGGGTTCTACGAGCAGTACTTC. Its translation: CASCEGFYEQYF.

Note on this clonotype: The CDR3 does not close with the conserved phenylalanine or tryptophan, likely indicating a read error. It is unclear where the CDR3 begins or ends on the DNA, so no DNA is shown, and the CDR3 is as TCRdb lists it. The V call is TRBV2, the J call TRBJ1-6; the D call in the table, TRBD1, was not verified against the DNA. With termini counted, the CDR3 has 15 amino acids. From germline, CDR1 is SNHLY and CDR2 FYNNEI. The chain's CDR3 is CASSVPGKGRQHFRP.

This rearrangement joins TRBV6-6 to TRBJ1-1, with TRBD1 matching over 10 bases. The germline gives CDR1 MNHNY, CDR2 SVGAGI (reference sequence). The V segment lost 6 bases and the J segment 6 bases; nucleotides outside the gene matches: 16. This CDR3 is built from 17 residues. The CDR3 DNA reads TGTGCCAGCAGCGCGAGGCAGACAGGGGGCTTCTCCGCTGAAGCTTTCTTT. It is translated as CASSARQTGGFSAEAFF.

This sequence joins TRBV5-4 and TRBJ2-7, with D possibly TRBD1 on 6 matching bases. Deletions cut 4 bases from V and 4 bases from J, with 21 bases between. Germline V lookup: CDR1 SGHNT, CDR2 YYREEE (reference sequence). The CDR3 runs to 16 residues. CDR3 nucleotide sequence: TGTGCCAGCAGCCGGGACATCTGGGTAAAGGAGTACGAGCAGTACTTC. It is translated as CASSRDIWVKEYEQYF.